This T cell receptor (beta chain) was documented in a study of blood T cells in healthy people across ages (dated by TCRdb to 2015 to 2017). General notes on the study: In model experiments, roughly one uniquely barcoded TCR beta cDNA molecule per two T cells was captured by template switching. Age-related changes in TCR beta repertoire diversity were measured in the study by deep sequencing normalized with unique cDNA molecular identifiers. Donors were grouped into four age groups: young (average approximately 16 years), middle-aged (39), aged (over 55) and long-lived (around 80). To avoid experimental bias, donors of different ages were spread randomly across the sequencing lanes. For two donors (one aged 18 to 30 and one aged 80 or older), the study analyzed two additional independent replicas of 1 million unique cDNA reads from the same blood draw. Results and caveats for the whole study, not just this receptor: Since profiling was done on bulk unsorted PBMCs, naive and antigen-experienced compartments could not be conclusively compared. Compared with the aged group, the long-lived group had more naive CD4+ T cells, fewer expanded clones and increased TCR diversity, suggesting age selection. Because donor CMV infection status was unknown, age-related changes in expanded clonotypes were potentially confounded. As age increased, observed TCR beta diversity per million T cells dropped in a roughly linear way, and a significant reduction was already evident by age about 40. Estimates of total diversity based on one million sequenced T cells were considered lower bounds and underestimates. Observed TCR beta diversity correlated strongly with the percentage of naive T cells measured by flow cytometry.

Worth noting for this clonotype: The antigen this receptor binds is unknown. Per-nucleotide qualities are absent, and no much larger clonotype sits a single base away.

The library was obtained by 5' RACE. The listed sequencing device is Illumina HiSeq 2500. A second roughly 6 to 12 cycle PCR used a sample-barcoded 5' primer and a J-beta primer mix. Each TCR beta cDNA molecule received a unique molecular identifier from a template-switch 5' adaptor carrying 12 random nucleotides. Each sample yielded at least 2.5 million CDR3-containing paired-end reads. First-strand cDNA synthesis was performed from all RNA using the Mint cDNA synthesis kit, with priming by a TRBC-specific oligonucleotide. Following uracil-DNA glycosylase treatment, a first 18-cycle PCR with universal primers M1SS and BC2_uni_R was performed on all cDNA. Regarding the original processing steps: Each sample was normalized by randomly selecting 1 million high-quality reads, each carrying a distinct molecular identifier. Instead of being binned into consensus sequences, reads that shared molecular identifiers were thrown out. MiTCR, run with a Q25 quality threshold and the strictest error-elimination algorithm, handled CDR3 identification, clonotype clustering and error correction. Lower-bound total TCR beta diversity was estimated with a nonparametric unseen species model using Euler transformation. The raw public reads went through TCRdb reprocessing: fastp at Q25, MiXCR clone calling, in-frame beta chains kept. Records with the same CDR3 protein are collapsed into one entry carrying the most frequent genes and DNA. The V and J calls were not made by the authors but by TCRdb's processing. In all, the sample holds 1.2 million to 1.5 million distinct CDR3 sequences, and 42% of those were seen once. Under 8% of the sample lies in the top ten.

The donors were roughly 40 Caucasian individuals from Russia, aged about 6 to 95 years, who were systemically healthy. Each donor gave about 10 milliliters of peripheral blood, drawn into EDTA-treated Vacutainer tubes. Ficoll-Paque density-gradient centrifugation was used to isolate PBMCs, with at least 7 million per sample. Trizol reagent was used to extract total RNA from the PBMCs, yielding at least 6 micrograms per sample. Naive CD45RAhigh/CD27high T cell percentages were measured by flow cytometry on a PBMC aliquot from every donor. This TCR was recovered from a woman aged 18-29 years in good health. The sequenced sample consisted of blood.

DNA sequence: TGTGCCAGCACCAAACTCCAAGAGACCCAGTACTTC. The resulting protein is CASTKLQETQYF. The chain employs TRBV7-2 and TRBJ2-5; the D gene assignment is ambiguous. The germline V gene gives CDR1 as SGHTA and CDR2 as FQGNSA. Its CDR3 holds 12 amino acids, cysteine through phenylalanine. Only the CDR3 DNA is retained, 36 bases long and in frame from the first base. Trimming takes 7 bases from V and 1 base from J, and the germline ends sit 7 bases apart.